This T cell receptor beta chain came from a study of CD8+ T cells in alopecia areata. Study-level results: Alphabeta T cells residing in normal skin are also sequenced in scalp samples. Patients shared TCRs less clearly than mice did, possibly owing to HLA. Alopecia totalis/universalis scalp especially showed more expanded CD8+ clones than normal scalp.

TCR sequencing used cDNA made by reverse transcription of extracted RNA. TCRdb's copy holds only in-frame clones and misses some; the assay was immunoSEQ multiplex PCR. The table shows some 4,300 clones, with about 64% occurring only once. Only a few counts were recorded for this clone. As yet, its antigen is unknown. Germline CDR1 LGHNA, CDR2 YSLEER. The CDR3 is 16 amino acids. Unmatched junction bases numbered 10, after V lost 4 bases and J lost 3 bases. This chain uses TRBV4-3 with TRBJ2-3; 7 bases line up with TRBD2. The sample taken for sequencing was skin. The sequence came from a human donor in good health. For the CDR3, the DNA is TGCGCCAGCAGCCCCCGCCGGAGCGGGAATACAGATACGCAGTATTTT. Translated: CASSPRRSGNTDTQYF.